One and the same sample provided the 2 T cell receptor beta chains below, sequenced in a study of brain T cells in children with intractable seizures. Noted time point: blood from clinic visit 5 months post-surgery; TSC patient then seizure free. Here immunoSEQ multiplex PCR was the method, and the copy in TCRdb shows in-frame clones only, minus some. The profile shows about 340,000 clones, about 94% of them singletons. The sequenced sample was peripheral blood, obtained about 5 months after surgery. The source of these receptors is a boy in the first two years of life with tuberous sclerosis and intractable seizures.

The V and J genes are TRBV12-3 or TRBV12-4 and TRBJ1-1; no clear D. The CDR3 extends over 13 amino acids. Trimming removed 0 bases from V and 12 bases from J, with 14 bases in between. As DNA, the CDR3 is TGTGCCAGCAGTTTAGCTAAACAGCGGAAGTCTTTCTTT. Protein product: CASSLAKQRKSFF.

V and J are TRBV5-4 and TRBJ1-2; D call uncertain. The CDR3 loop spans 13 amino acids. CDR1 SGHNT and CDR2 YYREEE come from the germline V gene (reference sequence). V was clipped by 3 bases and J by 1 base, with 7 bases between them. DNA of the CDR3: TGTGCCAGCAGCTGGGGAGATAACTATGGCTACACCTTC. This gives the protein CASSWGDNYGYTF. The whole variable domain, remainder taken from reference TRBV5-4 and TRBJ1-2, is ETGVTQSPTHLIKTRGQQVTLRCSSQSGHNTVSWYQQALGQGPQFIFQYYREEENGRGNFPPRFSGLQFPNYSSELNVNALELDDSALYLCASSWGDNYGYTFGSGTRLTVV.